These 23 T cell receptor beta chains originate from one sample sequenced in a study of T-cell reconstitution after alpha-beta-depleted transplantation in children. The library targeted TCRbeta and was prepared with unique molecular identifiers. One entry per CDR3 protein results from TCRdb running MiXCR on the PCR reads. The sample lists roughly 300,000 distinct CDR3 sequences, 11% seen once, with about 25% in the top ten. The sample in question was peripheral blood, obtained 180 days after TCRalphabeta/CD19-depleted stem cell transplant. The receptors were gathered from a male patient between 2 and 10 years old who had a stem cell transplant for chronic granulomatous disease, so the T cells may come from the graft donor.

Only a few counts were recorded for this clonotype. This chain connects TRBV20-1 to TRBJ1-4; tentative D call: TRBD1 (5 bases). The CDR3 totals 15 residues. CDR1 is DFQATT and CDR2 is SNEGSKA in the germline V gene (reference sequence). V shed 0 bases and J shed 10 bases, with 18 bases lying between them. This CDR3 reads CSARDSPGTWGKLFF. The CDR3 nucleotides read TGCAGTGCTAGAGACTCTCCCGGGACCTGGGGAAAACTGTTTTTT.

This clonotype showed up many times. J is TRBJ1-1 and V is TRBV9; D ambiguous. The germline V and J ends were trimmed by 4 bases and 1 base, with 11 bases remaining between them. The V gene's germline CDR1 is SGDLS and CDR2 YYNGEE. This CDR3 spans 14 amino acids. In DNA, the CDR3 is TGTGCCAGCAGCCCATTGTCCAGGAACACTGAAGCTTTCTTT. Translated, it gives CASSPLSRNTEAFF.

The chain employs TRBV28 and TRBJ2-7, with 7 bases identical to TRBD2. V shed 7 bases, J shed 4 bases, and the junction held 10 bases outside the gene matches. The CDR3 runs 14 residues. Per germline, CDR1 MDHEN and CDR2 SYDVKM. In DNA, the CDR3 is TGTGCCAGCAACGATTGGGAGGGCGAATACGAGCAGTACTTC. It translates to CASNDWEGEYEQYF.

This clonotype has a count of ten or more. The chain combines TRBV12-3 or TRBV12-4 with TRBJ2-7; the match to TRBD2 covers 12 bases. CDR3 size: 18 residues. V gave up 4 bases and J gave up 2 bases; unmatched junction bases: 12. CDR3 nucleotide sequence: TGTGCCAGCAGTTCGGGACTAGCGGGTCCCCTTCCTCCCTACGAGCAGTACTTC. Protein product: CASSSGLAGPLPPYEQYF.

This clonotype was picked up many times. The V and J genes are TRBV7-3 and TRBJ2-1, with 13 bases matching TRBD2. This CDR3 has 15 residues. Germline CDR1 SGHTA, CDR2 FQGTGA. Trimming cost V 1 base and J 8 bases; bases outside gene matches: 2. The CDR3, as DNA: TGTGCCAGCAGCTTAATGGGGACTAGCGGGGATGAGCAGTTCTTC. Protein product: CASSLMGTSGDEQFF.

This clonotype has a count of ten or more. The chain links TRBV4-1 to TRBJ2-6; D possibly uses TRBD1 or TRBD2 (5 bases each). Germline assignment: CDR1 MGHRA and CDR2 YSYEKL. The CDR3 contains 17 residues. The V gene lost 4 bases and the J gene lost 0 bases, with 13 bases spanning the gap. CDR3 DNA: TGCGCCAGCAGCCCTGGGAGACAGTTCTCTGGGGCCAACGTCCTGACTTTC. Amino acids: CASSPGRQFSGANVLTF.

This clonotype occurred many times. The chain recombines TRBV20-1 with TRBJ2-2; D remains ambiguous. Germline CDR1 and CDR2: DFQATT and SNEGSKA (reference sequence). The V end was cut by 5 bases, the J end by 6 bases, with 13 bases between. The CDR3 is 13 amino acids. Written as DNA, the CDR3 is TGCAGTGCTCCTAAGAGCCAGGCCGGGGAGCTGTTTTTT. Translation: CSAPKSQAGELFF.

This clonotype appeared a few times. The chain links TRBV2 to TRBJ2-7, with 8 bases that match TRBD1. CDR3 length: 13 amino acids. V was pared by 10 bases and J by 3 bases, with 8 bases of the junction left unmatched. In germline, CDR1 is SNHLY, CDR2 FYNNEI. The CDR3: CATSKDRDYEQYF. In DNA form, the CDR3 reads TGTGCCACCTCCAAGGACAGGGACTACGAGCAGTACTTC.

This clonotype was seen ten or more times. The chain couples TRBV29-1 to TRBJ1-5; D ambiguous. Per germline, CDR1 SQVTM and CDR2 ANQGSEA. The CDR3 spans 13 residues. Trimming left V 7 bases short and J 6 bases short, with 16 bases between. For the CDR3, the DNA is TGCAGCGCACTAGGAATAGTTAGTCAGCCCCAGCATTTT. Translated: CSALGIVSQPQHF.

In regard to this clonotype: A much larger clone lies a single base off, so this may be a read error. The chain employs TRBV5-4 and TRBJ2-1, with 9 bases lining up with TRBD2. CDR3 length: 16 amino acids. Germline loops: CDR1 SGHNT, CDR2 YYREEE (reference sequence). For the CDR3, the DNA is TGTGCCAGCAGCTTGGGTCTAGCGGGAACCTACAAAGAGCAGTTCTTC. It encodes CASSLGLAGTYKEQFF.

This clonotype was seen repeatedly, ten times or more. The genes are TRBV20-1 and TRBJ2-5; a weak D match, TRBD2 (5 bases). CDR1 and CDR2 (germline): DFQATT, SNEGSKA (reference sequence). V was pared by 2 bases and J by 2 bases, with 15 bases between. This CDR3 contains 15 residues. CDR3 bases: TGCAGTGCTAGATCCCCCCAGCGGATTCAAGAGACCCAGTACTTC. Translated: CSARSPQRIQETQYF.

By its share, this clonotype is medium-sized. The chain recombines TRBV7-9 with TRBJ2-1; D may be TRBD1 (5 bases). Germline V lookup: CDR1 SEHNR, CDR2 FQNEAQ (reference sequence). V was trimmed by 0 bases and J by 2 bases, leaving 17 bases between them. The CDR3 length is 18 residues. The CDR3 DNA follows: TGTGCCAGCAGCTTAGCGTTTCCCTGCAGGGTCCCCTACAATGAGCAGTTCTTC. This gives the protein CASSLAFPCRVPYNEQFF.

This clonotype was counted many times. The chain couples TRBV20-1 to TRBJ2-7, with D perhaps matching TRBD2 (6 bases). Germline V gene lookup returns CDR1 DFQATT and CDR2 SNEGSKA (reference sequence). This CDR3 has 14 amino acids. Trimming took 5 bases from V and 7 from J, leaving 21 bases between them. In DNA form, the CDR3 reads TGCAGTGCTCATCGGGAGTCCCCTCCGCGGGAGCAGTACTTC. This sequence encodes CSAHRESPPREQYF.

This clonotype showed up many times. The chain carries TRBV7-3 and TRBJ2-5; no clear D. With 2 bases removed from V and 4 bases from J, the gap between germline ends came to 11 bases. CDR3 size: 14 residues. Per the germline V gene, CDR1 is SGHTA and CDR2 is FQGTGA. The CDR3 reads CASSLSGDLETQYF. CDR3 bases: TGTGCCAGCAGCTTATCTGGAGACTTAGAGACCCAGTACTTC.

The table lists this clonotype with many counts. V is TRBV7-2 and J is TRBJ2-3; 7 nucleotides match TRBD2. V lost 0 bases and J lost 4; bases outside the gene matches: 4. There are 15 residues in the CDR3. CDR1 is SGHTA, CDR2 FQGNSA, per germline. The CDR3 sequence: CASSLAGREADTQYF. The CDR3 DNA reads as TGTGCCAGCAGCTTAGCGGGGAGGGAGGCAGATACGCAGTATTTT. The full variable domain, in which reference TRBV7-2 and TRBJ2-3 provide the parts outside the CDR3, is GAGVSQSPSNKVTEKGKDVELRCDPISGHTALYWYRQSLGQGLEFLIYFQGNSAPDKSGLPSDRFSAERTGGSVSTLTIQRTQQEDSAVYLCASSLAGREADTQYFGPGTRLTVL.

The chain uses TRBV12-3 or TRBV12-4 and TRBJ2-5; TRBD2 might be the D (5 bases). V lost 5 bases to trimming and J lost 7 bases, with 23 bases between them. This CDR3 comprises 16 residues. DNA of the CDR3: TGTGCCAGCAGTCTTGGCCCTCGGACCGGGGAAGGGACCCAGTACTTC. Its translation: CASSLGPRTGEGTQYF.

Comments on this clonotype: Since a much larger clone is just one base distant, this may be a read error. CDR3 amino acids: CATSISTGGDNEKFF. As DNA, the CDR3 is TGTGCCACCAGCATTTCGACCGGGGGTGACAATGAGAAGTTCTTC. This chain uses TRBV15 with TRBJ2-1, with D perhaps TRBD2 (6 bases). The CDR3 loop spans 15 amino acids. The germline V gene has CDR1 LNHNV and CDR2 YYDKDF (reference sequence).

Many counts were recorded for this clonotype. J is TRBJ2-3 and V is TRBV11-2; D call uncertain. The CDR3 extends over 13 amino acids. The ends were cut back, 1 base at V and 5 bases at J, with 7 bases in the middle. The germline V gene encodes CDR1 SGHAT and CDR2 FQNNGV. CDR3 sequence (DNA): TGTGCCAGCAGCTTAGGAGGCGAAGATACGCAGTATTTT. As protein: CASSLGGEDTQYF.

About this clonotype itself: A much larger clone differs by one base, so this may be a read error. The chain combines TRBV5-1 with TRBJ2-7, with TRBD1 matching 9 bases. Germline assignment: CDR1 SGHRS and CDR2 YFSETQ. CDR3 size: 16 residues. As DNA, the CDR3 is TGCGCCAGCAGCTATATACCCGGGACAGGGATTTACGAGCAGTGCTTC. Protein: CASSYIPGTGIYEQCF.

This clonotype was seen many times. The chain links TRBV11-2 to TRBJ2-5; TRBD2 agrees at 9 bases. The germline CDR1 and CDR2 sequences are SGHAT and FQNNGV. The CDR3 is made up of 19 amino acids. V lost 3 bases, J lost 3 bases, and 17 bases stayed unmatched. This CDR3 reads CASSFFGRTAGGPEETQYF. Here the CDR3 DNA reads TGTGCCAGCAGCTTCTTTGGCAGGACGGCGGGAGGGCCCGAAGAGACCCAGTACTTC.

The sample holds many counts of this clonotype. The rearrangement joins TRBV12-3 or TRBV12-4 to TRBJ2-7, with TRBD2 matching 7 bases. After removal of 0 bases from V and 4 bases from J, the junction contained 9 bases not matched to a gene. This CDR3 has 16 residues. Written as DNA, the CDR3 is TGTGCCAGCAGTTTAGCGGGAGGGCCCTCTATTTACGAGCAGTACTTC. It specifies CASSLAGGPSIYEQYF.

This clonotype has more than one count but fewer than ten. The rearrangement joins TRBV7-9 to TRBJ1-4, with 7 nucleotides matching TRBD1. This CDR3 has 15 residues. CDR1 and CDR2 (germline): SEHNR, FQNEAQ (reference sequence). V lost 5 bases, J lost 5 bases, and 8 bases stayed unmatched. This chain's CDR3 is CASSRTGTANEKLFF. CDR3 DNA: TGTGCCAGCAGCCGTACCGGGACAGCCAATGAAAAACTGTTTTTT. The whole variable domain, filled in from reference TRBV7-9 and TRBJ1-4, reads DTGVSQNPRHKITKRGQNVTFRCDPISEHNRLYWYRQTLGQGPEFLTYFQNEAQLEKSRLLSDRFSAERPKGSFSTLEIQRTEQGDSAMYLCASSRTGTANEKLFFGSGTQLSVL.

This clonotype was detected many times. The V gene is TRBV5-5, the J gene TRBJ2-3; D perhaps matches TRBD1 (5 bases). V was clipped by 0 bases and J by 3 bases, with 8 bases between them. Germline V CDR1 and CDR2: SGHKS, YYEKEE (reference sequence). This CDR3 region has 14 residues. The DNA for the CDR3 is TGTGCCAGCAGCTTGGGGACAAAAACAGATACGCAGTATTTT. It encodes CASSLGTKTDTQYF.